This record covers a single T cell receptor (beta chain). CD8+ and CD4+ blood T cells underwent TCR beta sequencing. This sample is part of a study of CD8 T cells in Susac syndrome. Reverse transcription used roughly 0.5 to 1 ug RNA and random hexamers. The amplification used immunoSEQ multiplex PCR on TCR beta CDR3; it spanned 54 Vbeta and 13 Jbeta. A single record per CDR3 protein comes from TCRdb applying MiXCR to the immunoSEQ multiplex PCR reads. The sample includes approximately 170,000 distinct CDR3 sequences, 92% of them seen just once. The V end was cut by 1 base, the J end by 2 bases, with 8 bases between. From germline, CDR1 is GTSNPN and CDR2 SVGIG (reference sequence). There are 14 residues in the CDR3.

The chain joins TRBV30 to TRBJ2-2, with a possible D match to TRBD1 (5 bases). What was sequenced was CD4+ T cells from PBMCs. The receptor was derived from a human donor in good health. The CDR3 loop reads CAWSATANTGELFF. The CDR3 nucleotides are TGTGCCTGGAGTGCGACAGCCAACACCGGGGAGCTGTTTTTT. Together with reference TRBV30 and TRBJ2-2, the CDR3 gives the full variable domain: SQTIHQWPATLVQPVGSPLSLECTVEGTSNPNLYWYRQAAGRGLQLLFYSVGIGQISSEVPQNLSASRPQDRQFILSSKKLLLSDSGFYLCAWSATANTGELFFGEGSRLTVL.